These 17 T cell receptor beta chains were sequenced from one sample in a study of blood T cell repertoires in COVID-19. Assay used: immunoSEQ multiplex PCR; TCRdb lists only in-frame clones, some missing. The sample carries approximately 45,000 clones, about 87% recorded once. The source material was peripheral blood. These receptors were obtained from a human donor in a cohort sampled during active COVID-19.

The CDR3: CASSLLDRASQPQHF. CDR3 sequence (DNA): TGTGCCAGCAGTTTACTGGACAGGGCGAGTCAGCCCCAGCATTTT. The V and J genes are TRBV28 and TRBJ1-5, with 8 bases lining up with TRBD1. Germline CDR1 reads MDHEN; CDR2 reads SYDVKM. The CDR3 totals 15 residues. V gave up 2 bases and J gave up 6 bases; unmatched junction bases: 6.

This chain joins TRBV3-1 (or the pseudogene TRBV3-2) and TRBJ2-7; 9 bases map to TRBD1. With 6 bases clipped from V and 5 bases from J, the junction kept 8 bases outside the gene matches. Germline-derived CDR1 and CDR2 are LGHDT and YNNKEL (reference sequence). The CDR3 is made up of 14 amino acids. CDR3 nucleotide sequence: TGTGCCAGCAGTTCACAGGGGGCTTCCCACGAGCAGTACTTC. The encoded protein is CASSSQGASHEQYF.

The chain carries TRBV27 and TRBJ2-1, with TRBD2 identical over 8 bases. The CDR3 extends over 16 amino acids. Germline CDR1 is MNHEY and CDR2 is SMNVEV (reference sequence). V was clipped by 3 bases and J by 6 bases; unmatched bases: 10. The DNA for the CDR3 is TGTGCCAGCAGTTTGAATTACGCGGGAGGATCCAATGAGCAGTTCTTC. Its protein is CASSLNYAGGSNEQFF.

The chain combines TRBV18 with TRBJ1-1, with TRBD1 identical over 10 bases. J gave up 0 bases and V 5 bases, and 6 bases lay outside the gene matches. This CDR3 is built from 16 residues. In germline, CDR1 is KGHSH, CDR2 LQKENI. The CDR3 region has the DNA TGTGCCAGCTCAAGGGACAGGGGACCACTGAACACTGAAGCTTTCTTT. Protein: CASSRDRGPLNTEAFF.

The DNA for the CDR3 is TGTGCCAGCAGTTTGGGCAGGGTTTGGTCCTATAATTCACCCCTCCACTTT. Translated: CASSLGRVWSYNSPLHF. The chain links TRBV28 to TRBJ1-6; possible D gene TRBD1, 5 bases. The germline CDR1 and CDR2 sequences are MDHEN and SYDVKM. With 3 bases removed from V and 1 base from J, the gap between germline ends came to 13 bases. CDR3 length: 17 amino acids.

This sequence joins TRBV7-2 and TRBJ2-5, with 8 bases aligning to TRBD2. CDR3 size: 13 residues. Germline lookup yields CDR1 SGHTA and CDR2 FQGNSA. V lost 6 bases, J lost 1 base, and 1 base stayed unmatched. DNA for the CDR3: TGTGCCAGCAGACTAGCGGCCCAAGAGACCCAGTACTTC. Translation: CASRLAAQETQYF.

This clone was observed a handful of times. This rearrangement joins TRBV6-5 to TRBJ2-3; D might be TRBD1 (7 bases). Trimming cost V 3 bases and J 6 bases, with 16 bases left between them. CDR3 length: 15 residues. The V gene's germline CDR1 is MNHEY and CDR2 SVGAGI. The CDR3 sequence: CASSYAGQIQDTQYF. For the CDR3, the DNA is TGTGCCAGCAGTTATGCGGGACAGATACAGGATACGCAGTATTTT.

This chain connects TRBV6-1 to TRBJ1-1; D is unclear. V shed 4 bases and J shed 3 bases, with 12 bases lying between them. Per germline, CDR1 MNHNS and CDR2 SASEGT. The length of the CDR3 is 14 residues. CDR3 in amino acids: CASSVAAVDTEAFF. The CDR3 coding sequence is TGTGCCAGCAGTGTAGCCGCGGTGGACACTGAAGCTTTCTTT.

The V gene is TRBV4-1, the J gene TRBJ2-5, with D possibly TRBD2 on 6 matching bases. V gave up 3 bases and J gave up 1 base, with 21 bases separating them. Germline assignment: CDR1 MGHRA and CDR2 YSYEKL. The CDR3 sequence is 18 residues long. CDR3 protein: CASSHPEEGGRFQETQYF. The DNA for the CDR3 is TGCGCCAGCAGCCATCCCGAGGAGGGAGGACGATTCCAAGAGACCCAGTACTTC.

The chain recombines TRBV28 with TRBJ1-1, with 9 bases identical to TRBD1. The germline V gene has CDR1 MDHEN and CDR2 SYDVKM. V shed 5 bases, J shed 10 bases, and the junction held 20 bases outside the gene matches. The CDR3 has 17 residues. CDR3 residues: CASSKPTRRQGDNRAFF. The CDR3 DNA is TGTGCCAGCAGTAAACCCACCCGGCGACAGGGGGATAATCGAGCTTTCTTT.

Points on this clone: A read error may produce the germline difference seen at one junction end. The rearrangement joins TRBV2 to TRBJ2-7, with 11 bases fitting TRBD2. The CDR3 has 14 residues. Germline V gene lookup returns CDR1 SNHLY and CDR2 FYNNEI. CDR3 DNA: TGTGCCAGCAGTGAAGTTGAAGGTATAGCGGGGGGGAACTTC. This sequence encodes CASSEVEGIAGGNF.

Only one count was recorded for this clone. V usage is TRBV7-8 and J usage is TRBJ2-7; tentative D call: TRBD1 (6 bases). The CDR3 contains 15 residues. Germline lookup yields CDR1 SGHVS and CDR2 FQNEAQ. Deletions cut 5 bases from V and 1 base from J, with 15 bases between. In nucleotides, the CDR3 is TGTGCCAGCAGCCCATCCGGGACACCTTCCTACGAGCAGTACTTC. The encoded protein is CASSPSGTPSYEQYF.

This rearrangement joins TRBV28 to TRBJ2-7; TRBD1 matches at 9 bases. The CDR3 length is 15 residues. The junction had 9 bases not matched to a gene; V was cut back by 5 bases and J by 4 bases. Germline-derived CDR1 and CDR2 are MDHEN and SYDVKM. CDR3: CASSATGTGTYEQYF. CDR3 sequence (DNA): TGTGCCAGCAGTGCGACCGGGACAGGGACTTACGAGCAGTACTTC.

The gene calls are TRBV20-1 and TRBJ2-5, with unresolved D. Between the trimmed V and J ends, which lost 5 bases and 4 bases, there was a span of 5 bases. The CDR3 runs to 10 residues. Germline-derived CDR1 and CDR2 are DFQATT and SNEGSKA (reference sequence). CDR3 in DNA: TGCAGTGCTGGGCTAGAGACCCAGTACTTC. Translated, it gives CSAGLETQYF.

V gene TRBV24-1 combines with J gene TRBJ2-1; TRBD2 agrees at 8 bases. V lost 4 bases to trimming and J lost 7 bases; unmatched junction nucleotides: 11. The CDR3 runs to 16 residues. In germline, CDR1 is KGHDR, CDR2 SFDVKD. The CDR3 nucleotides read TGTGCCACCAGTGACCCCAGCGGGAGTGGGGGTAATGAGCAGTTCTTC. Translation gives CATSDPSGSGGNEQFF.

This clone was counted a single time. The CDR3 nucleotides read TGTGCCAGCAGCCTCGGGACAGGAGAATATAGCAATCAGCCCCAGCATTTT. This sequence encodes CASSLGTGEYSNQPQHF. The rearrangement joins TRBV5-6 to TRBJ1-5; 8 bases align to TRBD1. V was pared by 4 bases and J by 0 bases, with 9 bases of the junction left unmatched. This CDR3 contains 17 residues. Germline V lookup: CDR1 SGHDT, CDR2 YYEEEE.

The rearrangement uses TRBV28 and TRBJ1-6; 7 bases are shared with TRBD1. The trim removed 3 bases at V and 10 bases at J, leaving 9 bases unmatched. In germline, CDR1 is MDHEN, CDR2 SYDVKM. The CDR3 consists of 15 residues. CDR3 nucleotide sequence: TGTGCCAGCAGTTTGACAGGGTCACTAGAATCACCCCTCCACTTT. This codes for CASSLTGSLESPLHF.